These 31 T cell receptor beta chains were all obtained from the same sample, sequenced in a study of CD8 T cells in ankylosing spondylitis. Their antigens remain unidentified. Each CDR3 protein gets one entry after TCRdb re-called the 5' RACE reads with MiXCR. The data hold 700,000 to 850,000 distinct CDR3 sequences, with 10% to 15% observed a single time. General study results and limits: A TCR beta motif of several highly homologous variants appeared characteristic of ankylosing spondylitis blood.

Sequenced sample: blood, either unsorted or a sorted T cell fraction (not recorded which). The receptors were sampled from a male donor with ankylosing spondylitis.

The chain recombines TRBV5-1 with TRBJ2-5; the D call may be TRBD1 or TRBD2 (5 bases each). Germline V CDR1 and CDR2: SGHRS, YFSETQ. The CDR3 runs to 12 residues. V was trimmed by 5 bases and J by 5 bases, leaving 10 bases between them. CDR3 sequence reads: CASRWGMETQYF. The CDR3 nucleotides read TGCGCCAGCAGATGGGGGATGGAGACCCAGTACTTC.

This clonotype was observed a handful of times. The chain couples TRBV9 to TRBJ2-1, with 9 bases that match TRBD2. The trim removed 4 bases at V and 10 bases at J, leaving 6 bases unmatched. This CDR3 has 13 residues. The germline gives CDR1 SGDLS, CDR2 YYNGEE. The CDR3 is CASSRTSALEQFF. The CDR3 DNA sequence: TGTGCCAGCAGCCGGACTAGCGCCTTGGAGCAGTTCTTC.

J is TRBJ2-3 and V is TRBV18; no clear D gene. The germline CDR1 and CDR2 sequences are KGHSH and LQKENI. The CDR3 is 13 residues long. Trimming removed 6 bases at V and 2 bases at J, with 9 bases between. The CDR3 loop reads CASSREVTDTQYF. The DNA for the CDR3 is TGTGCCAGCTCCCGAGAGGTCACAGATACGCAGTATTTT.

In this sample, this clonotype turned up a few times. The gene calls are TRBV15 and TRBJ2-1; no definite D call. The CDR3 totals 15 residues. Germline lookup yields CDR1 LNHNV and CDR2 YYDKDF (reference sequence). Trimming took 1 base from V and 0 from J, leaving 7 bases between them. This CDR3 is CATSRGLRSYNEQFF. CDR3 DNA sequence: TGTGCCACCAGCAGAGGCTTGCGCTCCTACAATGAGCAGTTCTTC.

This clonotype showed up many times. The gene calls are TRBV10-3 and TRBJ1-4; no definite D call. The germline CDR1 and CDR2 sequences are ENHRY and SYGVKD. V lost 3 bases, J lost 5 bases, and 10 bases lay in between. The CDR3 has 14 residues. The CDR3 loop reads CAISERTGNEKLFF. CDR3 sequence (DNA): TGTGCCATCAGTGAAAGGACTGGGAATGAAAAACTGTTTTTT.

This rearrangement joins TRBV7-2 to TRBJ2-2, with unresolved D. V gave up 1 base and J gave up 0 bases, with 9 bases separating them. The length of the CDR3 is 16 residues. The germline V gene has CDR1 SGHTA and CDR2 FQGNSA. The CDR3 sequence: CASSLVFAANTGELFF. The CDR3 region has the DNA TGTGCCAGCAGCTTAGTTTTCGCGGCGAACACCGGGGAGCTGTTTTTT.

Ten or more counts support this clonotype. The chain joins TRBV7-2 to TRBJ1-5; D unclear. CDR1 SGHTA and CDR2 FQGNSA come from the germline V gene. The V gene lost 2 bases and the J gene lost 0 bases, with 2 bases spanning the gap. The CDR3 runs 13 residues. This CDR3 reads CASSLLSNQPQHF. As DNA, the CDR3 is TGTGCCAGCAGCTTACTTAGCAATCAGCCCCAGCATTTT.

The chain links TRBV20-1 to TRBJ1-5; 7 bases fit TRBD1. This CDR3 has 14 amino acids. Germline CDR1 and CDR2: DFQATT and SNEGSKA (reference sequence). Trimming at V came to 6 bases and at J to 1 base, leaving 6 bases not matched to a gene. The CDR3 reads CSAQLTGSNQPQHF. The CDR3 DNA is TGCAGTGCCCAACTGACAGGGAGCAATCAGCCCCAGCATTTT.

J is TRBJ2-3 and V is TRBV6-5, with TRBD2 identical over 9 bases. Germline V gives CDR1 MNHEY, CDR2 SVGAGI. CDR3 length: 16 amino acids. J was trimmed by 5 bases and V by 1 base; bases with no gene match: 7. The CDR3 reads CASSYLREGPGDTQYF. CDR3 DNA: TGTGCCAGCAGTTACTTGCGGGAGGGCCCGGGAGATACGCAGTATTTT.

This clonotype occurred a few times. For the CDR3, the DNA is TGCGCCAGCAGCTTGCGAGCTTCCAGGGGGCTGAACACTGAAGCTTTCTTT. Its translation: CASSLRASRGLNTEAFF. The chain carries TRBV5-1 and TRBJ1-1; TRBD1 agrees at 8 bases. The CDR3 spans 17 residues. V lost 1 base to trimming and J lost 0 bases; unmatched junction nucleotides: 8. Germline CDR1 is SGHRS and CDR2 is YFSETQ. Supplemented by reference TRBV5-1 and TRBJ1-1, the full variable domain reads KAGVTQTPRYLIKTRGQQVTLSCSPISGHRSVSWYQQTPGQGLQFLFEYFSETQRNKGNFPGRFSGRQFSNSRSEMNVSTLELGDSALYLCASSLRASRGLNTEAFFGQGTRLTVV.

The chain couples TRBV30 to TRBJ2-3, with D tentatively TRBD1 (6 bases). Looked up from germline, CDR1 is GTSNPN and CDR2 is SVGIG (reference sequence). Trimming took 5 bases from V and 6 from J, leaving 18 bases between them. This CDR3 has 14 residues. The CDR3 here is CAWLLGTLGDTQYF. CDR3 bases: TGTGCCTGGTTACTCGGGACACTCGGTGATACGCAGTATTTT.

The chain uses TRBV18 and TRBJ2-5; a possible D gene is TRBD1 (5 bases). Trimming shortened V by 4 bases and J by 5 bases, and 14 bases separated the two germline ends. The CDR3 consists of 14 residues. In germline, CDR1 is KGHSH, CDR2 LQKENI. CDR3 region: CASSQRQIGETQYF. Here the CDR3 DNA reads TGTGCCAGCTCACAGAGACAGATTGGGGAGACCCAGTACTTC.

The chain recombines TRBV6-2 or TRBV6-3 with TRBJ2-3, with D perhaps TRBD2 (5 bases). Trimming took 8 bases from V and 2 from J, leaving 14 bases between them. Germline-derived CDR1 and CDR2 are MNHEY and SVGEGT. This CDR3 is built from 14 residues. CDR3 residues: CASGITRATDTQYF. The CDR3 nucleotides read TGTGCCAGCGGGATTACTAGAGCCACAGATACGCAGTATTTT.

This clonotype was detected ten times or more. The chain carries TRBV2 and TRBJ2-3; TRBD1 aligns across 10 bases. CDR3 length: 15 amino acids. The germline gives CDR1 SNHLY, CDR2 FYNNEI. V lost 7 bases and J lost 4; bases outside the gene matches: 8. The CDR3 DNA follows: TGTGCCAGCATAACCGGGACAGGGGCCGCAGATACGCAGTATTTT. Translated: CASITGTGAADTQYF.

The V and J genes are TRBV9 and TRBJ1-2; no clear D gene. Germline-derived CDR1 and CDR2 are SGDLS and YYNGEE. Trimming left V 0 bases short and J 4 bases short, with 13 bases between. The CDR3 sequence is 15 residues long. CDR3 region: CASSVASGSFYGYTF. CDR3 sequence (DNA): TGTGCCAGCAGCGTAGCATCAGGCTCCTTCTATGGCTACACCTTC.

The chain has TRBV7-2 and TRBJ2-1; TRBD1 might be the D (5 bases). Germline assignment: CDR1 SGHTA and CDR2 FQGNSA. CDR3 size: 13 residues. Trimming left V 7 bases short and J 10 bases short, with 17 bases between. This chain's CDR3 is CASTTTSQGEQFF. The CDR3 region has the DNA TGTGCCAGCACCACCACGAGCCAGGGCGAGCAGTTCTTC.

V usage is TRBV7-8 and J usage is TRBJ2-7; 10 positions match TRBD1. Germline V gene data show CDR1 as SGHVS and CDR2 as FQNEAQ. V shed 4 bases, J shed 3 bases, and the junction held 9 bases outside the gene matches. The CDR3 is 16 amino acids. CDR3: CASSSLDRTGGYEQYF. DNA of the CDR3: TGTGCCAGCAGCTCGCTAGACAGGACAGGGGGCTACGAGCAGTACTTC.

The chain is built from TRBV20-1 and TRBJ2-3; perhaps TRBD2 as D (5 bases). The CDR3 consists of 17 residues. Trimming shortened V by 0 bases and J by 4 bases, and 20 bases separated the two germline ends. The germline V gene encodes CDR1 DFQATT and CDR2 SNEGSKA (reference sequence). The CDR3 here is CSARDKEAYPGADTQYF. The CDR3 nucleotides are TGCAGTGCTAGAGATAAGGAGGCCTACCCTGGGGCAGATACGCAGTATTTT.

This clonotype occurred many times. The V call is TRBV20-1, the J call TRBJ2-4; 7 bases map to TRBD1. CDR1 is DFQATT and CDR2 is SNEGSKA in the germline V gene (reference sequence). J lost 4 bases, V lost 5 bases, and 5 bases had no gene match. This CDR3 region has 13 residues. CDR3: CSAPAGGKNIQYF. The CDR3 nucleotides are TGCAGTGCTCCGGCAGGGGGTAAAAACATTCAGTACTTC.

This clonotype was counted between two and nine times. This sequence joins TRBV6-2 or TRBV6-3 and TRBJ2-1; TRBD2 might be the D (7 bases). Per germline, CDR1 MNHEY and CDR2 SVGEGT. Trimming cost V 6 bases and J 4 bases, with 16 bases left between them. The CDR3 has 15 residues. DNA of the CDR3: TGTGCCAGCAGCGAGGAAGCGGGGACATACAATGAGCAGTTCTTC. It is translated as CASSEEAGTYNEQFF.

The V gene is TRBV5-1, the J gene TRBJ2-2; 10 bases are shared with TRBD1. This CDR3 is 15 amino acids long. Germline V lookup: CDR1 SGHRS, CDR2 YFSETQ. The junction had 8 bases not matched to a gene; V was cut back by 7 bases and J by 5 bases. Here the CDR3 DNA reads TGCGCCAGCTTTTCCGGGGACAGGGGAACCGGGGAGCTGTTTTTT. Amino acids: CASFSGDRGTGELFF.

V usage is TRBV20-1 and J usage is TRBJ2-7; D is tentatively TRBD1 or TRBD2 (5 bases each). Trimming took off 3 bases at V and 0 bases at J, with 9 bases between the two ends. Germline values: CDR1 DFQATT, CDR2 SNEGSKA (reference sequence). The CDR3 consists of 13 residues. The CDR3, as DNA: TGCAGTGCTAGGGGGGTCCTCTCCTACGAGCAGTACTTC. It yields the protein CSARGVLSYEQYF.

This clonotype was counted only a few times. The chain combines TRBV10-3 with TRBJ2-5; D ambiguous. Trimming cost V 3 bases and J 5 bases, with 10 bases left between them. The CDR3 is 13 amino acids. Germline CDR1 is ENHRY and CDR2 is SYGVKD. The CDR3 sequence is CAISDFGRETQYF. CDR3 coding DNA: TGTGCCATCAGTGACTTCGGTAGGGAGACCCAGTACTTC.

V is TRBV6-6 and J is TRBJ1-4, with 7 bases fitting TRBD1. V lost 8 bases and J lost 7; bases outside the gene matches: 4. Germline V gene lookup returns CDR1 MNHNY and CDR2 SVGAGI (reference sequence). CDR3 length: 12 amino acids. CDR3 residues: CASGTETEKLFF. CDR3 nucleotide sequence: TGTGCCAGCGGGACAGAAACTGAAAAACTGTTTTTT.

This clonotype was seen repeatedly, ten times or more. This sequence joins TRBV4-3 and TRBJ1-1; 7 bases are shared with TRBD1. CDR3 length: 13 amino acids. With 1 base clipped from V and 8 bases from J, the junction kept 4 bases outside the gene matches. Germline CDR1 and CDR2: LGHNA and YSLEER. The chain's CDR3 is CASSQVRQGEAFF. In DNA, the CDR3 is TGCGCCAGCAGCCAAGTTCGACAGGGAGAAGCTTTCTTT.

This clonotype was detected only a few times. The V and J genes are TRBV2 and TRBJ2-3, with D perhaps TRBD2 (6 bases). V gave up 6 bases and J gave up 1 base, with 17 bases separating them. The CDR3 sequence is 16 residues long. Germline lookup yields CDR1 SNHLY and CDR2 FYNNEI. The CDR3 loop reads CASSPLVSGGTDTQYF. The CDR3, as DNA: TGTGCCAGCAGCCCTCTGGTTAGCGGAGGCACAGATACGCAGTATTTT.

The gene calls are TRBV4-1 and TRBJ2-1, with 9 bases identical to TRBD1. The V gene end was trimmed by 1 base and the J gene end by 5 bases; junction bases not matched to a gene: 6. The CDR3 extends over 16 amino acids. The germline gives CDR1 MGHRA, CDR2 YSYEKL. CDR3 sequence reads: CASSQGRDRVHNEQFF. The CDR3 DNA follows: TGCGCCAGCAGCCAAGGGCGGGACAGGGTCCACAATGAGCAGTTCTTC.

This clonotype was counted between two and nine times. The rearrangement uses TRBV5-4 and TRBJ2-7; 9 bases are a match to TRBD1. The germline V gene has CDR1 SGHNT and CDR2 YYREEE (reference sequence). CDR3 length equals 14 residues. The junction had 4 bases not matched to a gene; V was cut back by 1 base and J by 5 bases. In DNA, the CDR3 is TGTGCCAGCAGCTTGCCGGGACAGGGCAACGAGCAGTACTTC. Amino acids: CASSLPGQGNEQYF.

This clonotype was found a few times. The chain employs TRBV10-2 and TRBJ2-7; D assignment may be TRBD1 or TRBD2 (5 bases each). V shed 6 bases and J shed 4 bases, with 13 bases lying between them. Germline assignment: CDR1 WSHSY and CDR2 SAAADI. The CDR3 totals 13 residues. As DNA, the CDR3 is TGCGCCAGCAGGCCGGGACCTTTTTACGAGCAGTACTTC. Amino acids: CASRPGPFYEQYF.

V gene TRBV7-9 combines with J gene TRBJ2-3; no firm D call. Trimming removed 5 bases from V and 0 bases from J, with 15 bases in between. Germline CDR1 and CDR2: SEHNR and FQNEAQ (reference sequence). The CDR3 is 16 amino acids. The CDR3 loop reads CASSRARVRSTDTQYF. The CDR3 nucleotides read TGTGCCAGCAGCCGAGCGAGAGTGAGGAGCACAGATACGCAGTATTTT. Supplemented by reference TRBV7-9 and TRBJ2-3, the full variable domain reads DTGVSQNPRHKITKRGQNVTFRCDPISEHNRLYWYRQTLGQGPEFLTYFQNEAQLEKSRLLSDRFSAERPKGSFSTLEIQRTEQGDSAMYLCASSRARVRSTDTQYFGPGTRLTVL.

This clonotype was observed a handful of times. The V gene is TRBV6-1, the J gene TRBJ1-6; tentative D call: TRBD1 (6 bases). With 1 base removed from V and 6 bases from J, the gap between germline ends came to 10 bases. CDR1 is MNHNS and CDR2 is SASEGT in the germline V gene. The CDR3 spans 15 residues. In DNA, the CDR3 is TGTGCCAGCAGTGAAGTACAGGGCGGTAATTCACCCCTCCACTTT. Residues: CASSEVQGGNSPLHF.